The 3 T cell receptor beta chains presented below share a single source sample, sequenced in a study of blood T cell repertoires in COVID-19. Sequenced by immunoSEQ multiplex PCR; TCRdb stores in-frame clones only, minus some. Among about 90,000 clones listed, about 81% were seen once. The sequencing sample was made of peripheral blood. The receptors derive from a human donor in a cohort sampled during active COVID-19.

V is TRBV19 and J is TRBJ2-7, with 7 positions matching TRBD2. CDR1 LNHDA and CDR2 SQIVND come from the germline V gene (reference sequence). The trim removed 3 bases at V and 6 bases at J, leaving 8 bases unmatched. The CDR3 totals 14 residues. CDR3 loop: CASSILRGTGEQYF. The DNA for the CDR3 is TGTGCCAGTAGTATTTTGCGGGGGACTGGCGAGCAGTACTTC. Drawing the rest from reference TRBV19 and TRBJ2-7, the complete variable domain is DGGITQSPKYLFRKEGQNVTLSCEQNLNHDAMYWYRQDPGQGLRLIYYSQIVNDFQKGDIAEGYSVSREKKESFPLTVTSAQKNPTAFYLCASSILRGTGEQYFGPGTRLTVT.

The CDR3 coding sequence is TGTGCCAGCAGCACGGCTAGCGTCACAGATACGCAGTATTTT. Encoded protein: CASSTASVTDTQYF. The chain has TRBV3-1 (or the pseudogene TRBV3-2) and TRBJ2-3; possibly TRBD2 for D (6 bases). This CDR3 has 14 residues. Germline lookup yields CDR1 LGHDT and CDR2 YNNKEL (reference sequence). V lost 5 bases to trimming and J lost 2 bases, with 11 bases between them.

This sequence joins TRBV7-8 and TRBJ2-7; 8 bases fit TRBD2. CDR1 SGHVS and CDR2 FQNEAQ come from the germline V gene. This CDR3 is built from 16 residues. V gave up 0 bases and J gave up 3 bases; unmatched junction bases: 7. DNA of the CDR3: TGTGCCAGCAGCTTAGCGGTCTTTCGGGGGGGCTACGAGCAGTACTTC. Encoded protein: CASSLAVFRGGYEQYF.